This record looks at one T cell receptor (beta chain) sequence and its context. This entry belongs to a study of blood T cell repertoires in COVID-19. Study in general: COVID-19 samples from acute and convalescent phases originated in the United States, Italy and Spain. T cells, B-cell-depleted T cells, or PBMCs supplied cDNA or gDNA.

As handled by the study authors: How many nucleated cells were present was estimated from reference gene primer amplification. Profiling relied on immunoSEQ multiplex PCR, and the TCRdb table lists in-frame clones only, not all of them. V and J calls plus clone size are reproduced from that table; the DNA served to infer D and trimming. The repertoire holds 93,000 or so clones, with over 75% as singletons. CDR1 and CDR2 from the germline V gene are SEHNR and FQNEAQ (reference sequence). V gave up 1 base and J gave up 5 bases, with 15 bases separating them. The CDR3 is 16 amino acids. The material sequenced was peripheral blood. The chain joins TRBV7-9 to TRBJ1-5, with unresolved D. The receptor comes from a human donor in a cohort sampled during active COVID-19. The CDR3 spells CASSLVVGEGDQPQHF. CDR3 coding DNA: TGTGCCAGCAGCTTAGTCGTGGGCGAGGGCGATCAGCCCCAGCATTTT. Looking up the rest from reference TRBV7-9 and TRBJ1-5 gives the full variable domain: DTGVSQNPRHKITKRGQNVTFRCDPISEHNRLYWYRQTLGQGPEFLTYFQNEAQLEKSRLLSDRFSAERPKGSFSTLEIQRTEQGDSAMYLCASSLVVGEGDQPQHFGDGTRLSIL.